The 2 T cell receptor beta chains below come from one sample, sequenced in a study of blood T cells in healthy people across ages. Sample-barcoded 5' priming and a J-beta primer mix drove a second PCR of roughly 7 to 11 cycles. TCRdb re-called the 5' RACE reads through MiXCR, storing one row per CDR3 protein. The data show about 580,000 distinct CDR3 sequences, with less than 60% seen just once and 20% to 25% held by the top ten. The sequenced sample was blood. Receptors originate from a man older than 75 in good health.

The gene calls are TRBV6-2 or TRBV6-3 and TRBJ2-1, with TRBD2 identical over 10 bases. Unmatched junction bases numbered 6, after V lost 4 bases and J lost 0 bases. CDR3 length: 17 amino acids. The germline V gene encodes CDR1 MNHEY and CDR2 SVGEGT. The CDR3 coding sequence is TGTGCCAGCAGTTCGACTAGCGGGCCGAGCTCCTACAATGAGCAGTTCTTC. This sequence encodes CASSSTSGPSSYNEQFF.

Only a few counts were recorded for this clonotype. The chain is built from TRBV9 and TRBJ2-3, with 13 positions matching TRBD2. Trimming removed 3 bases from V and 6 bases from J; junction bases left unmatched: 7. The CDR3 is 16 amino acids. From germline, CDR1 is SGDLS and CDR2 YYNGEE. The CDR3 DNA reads TGTGCCAGCAGCGCGGGACTAGCGGGGTTCCTGGATACGCAGTATTTT. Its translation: CASSAGLAGFLDTQYF.